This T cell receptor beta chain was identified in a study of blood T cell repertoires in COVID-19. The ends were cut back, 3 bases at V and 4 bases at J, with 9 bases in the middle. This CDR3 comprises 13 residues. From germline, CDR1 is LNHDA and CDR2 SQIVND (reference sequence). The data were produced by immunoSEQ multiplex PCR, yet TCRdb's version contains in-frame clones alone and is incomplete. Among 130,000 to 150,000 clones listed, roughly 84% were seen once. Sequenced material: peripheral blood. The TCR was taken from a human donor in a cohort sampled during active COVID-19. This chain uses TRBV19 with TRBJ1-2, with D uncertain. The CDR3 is CASSMRTVYGYTF. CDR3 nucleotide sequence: TGTGCCAGTAGTATGCGGACTGTCTATGGCTACACCTTC.